The clone carrying this TCR beta chain appeared a few times. Its specificity is unknown. TCRdb used MiXCR to reprocess the 5' RACE reads, holding one entry per CDR3 protein. The table has over 50,000 distinct CDR3 sequences, approximately 23% seen once. Overall study findings and caveats: In terms of TCR gene usage, tumor memory CD4+ T cells clustered together with blood and lymph node memory CD4+ cells, as well as with lymph node naive CD4+ cells.

This CDR3 region has 15 residues. The ends lost 6 bases at V and 5 bases at J; junction bases unmatched: 5. The clonotype comes from a female donor with breast cancer. This chain links TRBV12-3 or TRBV12-4 with TRBJ2-1; 12 positions match TRBD2. The sample was tumor-infiltrating naive CD4+ T cells sorted from the breast tumor. As to subset: naive CD4+ T cells, CD4+CD45RA+CD25-. The CDR3 loop reads CASRTSGRPNNEQFF. The CDR3 bases are TGTGCCAGCAGGACTAGCGGGAGACCCAACAATGAGCAGTTCTTC.